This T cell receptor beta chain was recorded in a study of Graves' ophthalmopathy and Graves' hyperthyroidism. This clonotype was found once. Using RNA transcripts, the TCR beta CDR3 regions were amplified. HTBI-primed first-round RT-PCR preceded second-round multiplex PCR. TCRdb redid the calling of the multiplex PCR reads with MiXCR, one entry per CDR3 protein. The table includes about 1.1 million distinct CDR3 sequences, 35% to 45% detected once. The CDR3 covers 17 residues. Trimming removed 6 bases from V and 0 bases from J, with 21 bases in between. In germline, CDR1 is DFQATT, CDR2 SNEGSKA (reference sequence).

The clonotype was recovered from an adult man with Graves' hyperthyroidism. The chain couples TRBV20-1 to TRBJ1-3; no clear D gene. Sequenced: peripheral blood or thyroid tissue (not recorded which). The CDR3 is CSAAAMDGISSGNTIYF. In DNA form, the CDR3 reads TGCAGTGCCGCCGCTATGGACGGAATATCCTCTGGAAACACCATATATTTT.